This T cell receptor (beta chain) emerged from a study of cytomegalovirus exposure and HLA in healthy donors. 60 Vbeta and 13 Jbeta primers were used in PCR. The assay was immunoSEQ multiplex PCR, and TCRdb's table has in-frame clones only and misses some. The sample holds about 100,000 clones; 78% are singletons and the top ten take more than 0.6%. Sequenced material: PBMCs. This clonotype was sampled from a woman aged 55-69 years in good health and CMV-seronegative.

As DNA, the CDR3 is TGTGCCAGCAGTGAATATATAGGAGTCTATAGCAATCAGCCCCAGCATTTT. This gives the protein CASSEYIGVYSNQPQHF. V and J are TRBV6-1 and TRBJ1-5; the D is unclear. The V gene's germline CDR1 is MNHNS and CDR2 SASEGT. CDR3 length equals 17 residues. Trimming removed 2 bases at V and 0 bases at J, with 14 bases between.